The clone carrying this TCR beta chain was recorded a few times. Trimming removed 0 bases at V and 5 bases at J, with 13 bases between. Germline V gene sequence: CDR1 MNHEY, CDR2 SVGAGI. CDR3 size: 15 residues. These data are taken from a study of blood T cell repertoires in COVID-19. Measured with immunoSEQ multiplex PCR; TCRdb has only the in-frame clones, and not every one. Of about 56,000 clones in the sample, around 89% were seen once. The receptor comes from a human donor in a cohort sampled during active COVID-19. Sequenced input: peripheral blood. The chain recombines TRBV6-5 with TRBJ2-5; weak D call: TRBD1 (6 bases). The CDR3 loop is CASSYSHGTLETQYF. The CDR3 DNA follows: TGTGCCAGCAGTTACTCCCATGGGACACTGGAGACCCAGTACTTC.